These 29 T cell receptor beta chains were all obtained from the same sample, sequenced in a study of T cells in Graves' hyperthyroidism and ophthalmopathy. Researchers took RNA transcripts and amplified the TCR beta CDR3 regions from them. RT-PCR in the first round (using the HTBI primer set) targeted the TCR CDR3. MiXCR, run by TCRdb on the multiplex PCR reads, gives a single entry per CDR3 protein. The sample includes about 320,000 distinct CDR3 sequences, 16% of them seen just once. Input material: blood. Receptors originate from a man aged 25 to 40 with Graves' hyperthyroidism.

This chain joins TRBV15 and TRBJ2-7; D unclear. Germline CDR1 is LNHNV and CDR2 is YYDKDF (reference sequence). The CDR3 totals 15 residues. Trimming removed 3 bases at V and 1 base at J, with 13 bases between. CDR3 amino acids: CATSSTADWSYEQYF. The CDR3 DNA reads as TGTGCCACCAGCAGTACCGCAGACTGGTCCTACGAGCAGTACTTC.

The sample holds many counts of this clonotype. The chain links TRBV11-2 to TRBJ1-1; TRBD1 aligns across 7 bases. The CDR3 is 16 residues long. After removal of 4 bases from V and 0 bases from J, the junction contained 8 bases not matched to a gene. Germline CDR1 SGHAT, CDR2 FQNNGV. The chain's CDR3 is CASSSSRTGMNTEAFF. Written as DNA, the CDR3 is TGTGCCAGCAGCTCTTCTCGGACAGGCATGAACACTGAAGCTTTCTTT.

This clonotype was detected many times. The chain joins TRBV10-3 to TRBJ1-1; D not certain. V lost 8 bases and J lost 3, with 7 bases in between. The CDR3 runs 11 residues. Germline V lookup: CDR1 ENHRY, CDR2 SYGVKD. CDR3: CAIWVDTEAFF. Written as DNA, the CDR3 is TGTGCCATCTGGGTTGACACTGAAGCTTTCTTT.

This clonotype was seen only a few times. This rearrangement joins TRBV10-3 to TRBJ2-3; D may be TRBD1 (6 bases). CDR3 length: 15 residues. Per germline, CDR1 ENHRY and CDR2 SYGVKD. V lost 2 bases, J lost 1 base, and 10 bases lay in between. CDR3 nucleotide sequence: TGTGCCATCAGTGAGCCGAAGGGGGGCACAGATACGCAGTATTTT. This gives the protein CAISEPKGGTDTQYF.

There are many counts of this clonotype. The chain carries TRBV2 and TRBJ2-5; the D gene is possibly TRBD1 (7 bases). The CDR3 length is 13 residues. Germline CDR1 SNHLY, CDR2 FYNNEI. V was clipped by 4 bases and J by 5 bases, with 11 bases between them. The CDR3 loop is CASSGAGGETQYF. The CDR3, as DNA: TGTGCCAGCAGTGGGGCAGGGGGGGAGACCCAGTACTTC.

This chain uses TRBV12-5 with TRBJ2-3; no reliable D call. Trimming cost V 1 base and J 2 bases, with 1 base left between them. The length of the CDR3 is 12 residues. CDR1 and CDR2 (germline): LGHNT, FRNRAP. CDR3 sequence (DNA): TGTGCTAGTGGTTTGGACACAGATACGCAGTATTTT. It codes for CASGLDTDTQYF.

This clonotype was observed many times. This chain uses TRBV12-3 or TRBV12-4 with TRBJ1-1; D perhaps matches TRBD1 (5 bases). The CDR3 runs 14 residues. Deletions cut 7 bases from V and 3 bases from J, with 15 bases between. The CDR3 region has the DNA TGTGCCAGCACCTCAGGGAATCCCCACACTGAAGCTTTCTTT. Its protein is CASTSGNPHTEAFF.

This chain uses TRBV29-1 with TRBJ1-1, with a weak D call TRBD1 (5 bases). V was trimmed by 7 bases and J by 1 base, leaving 19 bases between them. CDR3 size: 15 residues. Germline-derived CDR1 and CDR2 are SQVTM and ANQGSEA. The CDR3 reads CSAGGGNKENTEAFF. Written as DNA, the CDR3 is TGCAGCGCCGGCGGGGGGAATAAGGAGAACACTGAAGCTTTCTTT.

In this sample, this clonotype turned up many times. The chain uses TRBV2 and TRBJ2-5; TRBD1 matches 8 bases. V dropped 6 bases and J dropped 0; count of bases not matched to a gene: 6. CDR3 length equals 15 residues. From germline, CDR1 is SNHLY and CDR2 FYNNEI. CDR3 nucleotides: TGTGCCAGCAGAGGCCCAGGGGGCAACCAAGAGACCCAGTACTTC. Translating gives CASRGPGGNQETQYF.

This clonotype was recorded many times. J is TRBJ1-5 and V is TRBV7-8; no reliable D call. The germline V gene has CDR1 SGHVS and CDR2 FQNEAQ. The CDR3 is made up of 13 amino acids. Trimming cost V 5 bases and J 9 bases, with 14 bases left between them. The CDR3 here is CASSPNNAWPQHF. DNA for the CDR3: TGTGCCAGCAGCCCAAATAACGCCTGGCCCCAGCATTTT.

This clonotype has ten or more counts. The rearrangement uses TRBV7-2 and TRBJ2-1; tentatively, D is TRBD1 or TRBD2 (5 bases each). The germline V gene has CDR1 SGHTA and CDR2 FQGNSA. V lost 3 bases, J lost 5 bases, and 11 bases lay in between. This CDR3 contains 14 residues. CDR3 amino acids: CASSFGTGDNEQFF. The CDR3 bases are TGTGCCAGCAGCTTCGGGACGGGCGACAATGAGCAGTTCTTC.

The sample holds many counts of this clonotype. The J gene is TRBJ1-2, the V gene TRBV11-2, with a tentative D call TRBD1 (5 bases). Germline loops: CDR1 SGHAT, CDR2 FQNNGV. V lost 3 bases and J 5 bases, leaving 13 bases between the germline ends. The CDR3 extends over 14 amino acids. The CDR3 is CASSFSRVGYGYTF. The CDR3 DNA follows: TGTGCCAGCAGCTTTTCCAGGGTCGGTTATGGCTACACCTTC.

This clonotype turned up a few times. The V and J genes are TRBV11-2 and TRBJ1-2; the D is unclear. The germline CDR1 and CDR2 sequences are SGHAT and FQNNGV. The V end was cut by 1 base, the J end by 7 bases, with 10 bases between. The CDR3 loop spans 13 amino acids. The CDR3: CASSLVSGGGYTF. CDR3 in DNA: TGTGCCAGCAGCTTAGTTTCGGGAGGTGGCTACACCTTC.

This clonotype appeared a few times. V and J are TRBV5-1 and TRBJ2-5; tentative D call: TRBD2 (6 bases). V was shortened by 0 bases and J by 5 bases, with 14 bases between the two germline ends. Germline V CDR1 and CDR2: SGHRS, YFSETQ. This CDR3 contains 15 residues. CDR3 coding DNA: TGCGCCAGCAGCTTGGACGGAAAAGGGAGGGAGACCCAGTACTTC. This translates into CASSLDGKGRETQYF.

In this sample, this clonotype turned up a few times. The rearrangement joins TRBV15 to TRBJ2-3; D perhaps matches TRBD1 (5 bases). Trimming left V 8 bases short and J 0 bases short, with 15 bases between. CDR3 length: 15 amino acids. Germline V lookup: CDR1 LNHNV, CDR2 YYDKDF (reference sequence). The CDR3 loop is CATQGPGASTDTQYF. The CDR3 DNA is TGTGCCACCCAGGGCCCTGGAGCTAGCACAGATACGCAGTATTTT.

The sample holds one count of this clonotype. One junction end does not reproduce the germline sequence, and a read error may be involved. The rearrangement uses TRBV5-1 and TRBJ2-1; 8 bases are shared with TRBD2. Germline assignment: CDR1 SGHRS and CDR2 YFSETQ. This CDR3 contains 15 residues. The CDR3 loop reads CASSTAGTSHNGQFF. The CDR3 region has the DNA TGCGCCAGCAGCACGGCCGGGACTAGTCACAATGGGCAGTTCTTC. The full variable domain, with the rest looked up from reference TRBV5-1 and TRBJ2-1, is KAGVTQTPRYLIKTRGQQVTLSCSPISGHRSVSWYQQTPGQGLQFLFEYFSETQRNKGNFPGRFSGRQFSNSRSEMNVSTLELGDSALYLCASSTAGTSHNGQFFGPGTRLTVL.

This clonotype was seen repeatedly, ten times or more. This rearrangement joins TRBV5-1 to TRBJ2-3; 7 bases match TRBD1. V lost 8 bases and J lost 0; bases outside the gene matches: 6. Germline V lookup: CDR1 SGHRS, CDR2 YFSETQ. The CDR3 has 14 residues. The DNA of the CDR3 is TGCGCCAGTTCCCTGGACAGGAGCACAGATACGCAGTATTTT. It is translated as CASSLDRSTDTQYF.

This clonotype was observed at least ten times. The chain combines TRBV5-1 with TRBJ2-1; D remains ambiguous. The CDR3 spans 13 residues. Between the trimmed V and J ends, which lost 1 base and 6 bases, there was a span of 8 bases. Per germline, CDR1 SGHRS and CDR2 YFSETQ. CDR3 sequence: CASSLSLSNEQFF. CDR3 sequence (DNA): TGCGCCAGCAGCTTGTCGCTCTCCAATGAGCAGTTCTTC.

The CDR3 loop reads CSVGNNRGLQETQYF. The CDR3 DNA sequence: TGCAGCGTTGGTAACAATAGGGGCCTCCAAGAGACCCAGTACTTC. The rearrangement links TRBV29-1 to TRBJ2-5; D is possibly TRBD1 (5 bases). This CDR3 is 15 amino acids long. Trimming shortened V by 4 bases and J by 1 base, and 16 bases separated the two germline ends. CDR1 SQVTM and CDR2 ANQGSEA come from the germline V gene.

This clonotype was detected a few times. The chain carries TRBV5-1 and TRBJ2-1; D unresolved. Germline assignment: CDR1 SGHRS and CDR2 YFSETQ. This CDR3 contains 13 residues. Trimming removed 3 bases from V and 10 bases from J, with 14 bases in between. The CDR3 region is CASSSHPIEEQFF. The DNA for the CDR3 is TGCGCCAGCAGCTCTCACCCTATTGAAGAGCAGTTCTTC.

This clonotype was seen ten or more times. The chain links TRBV27 to TRBJ2-6; D is ambiguous. Germline assignment: CDR1 MNHEY and CDR2 SMNVEV (reference sequence). This CDR3 has 13 residues. The V and J ends lost 6 bases and 0 bases respectively, with 3 bases between them. In DNA, the CDR3 is TGTGCCAGCAGGACCTCTGGGGCCAACGTCCTGACTTTC. This translates into CASRTSGANVLTF.

This clonotype showed up just a few times. The chain links TRBV6-1 to TRBJ1-5; D is uncertain. The V end was cut by 8 bases, the J end by 0 bases, with 11 bases between. CDR3 size: 14 residues. Germline-derived CDR1 and CDR2 are MNHNS and SASEGT. CDR3 region: CASFPIPSNQPQHF. DNA of the CDR3: TGTGCCAGCTTCCCCATTCCTAGCAATCAGCCCCAGCATTTT.

In this sample, this clonotype turned up many times. V usage is TRBV29-1 and J usage is TRBJ2-3; 9 bases are shared with TRBD1. Germline lookup yields CDR1 SQVTM and CDR2 ANQGSEA. V dropped 5 bases and J dropped 2; count of bases not matched to a gene: 8. This CDR3 spans 15 amino acids. CDR3 in DNA: TGCAGCGTTACAGGGGGCGATCGGACCACAGATACGCAGTATTTT. Translation: CSVTGGDRTTDTQYF.

This clonotype was found many times. V and J are TRBV3-1 and TRBJ2-3; no reliable D call. Germline V gives CDR1 LGHDT, CDR2 YNNKEL (reference sequence). The V end was cut by 4 bases, the J end by 1 base, with 12 bases between. CDR3 length: 15 residues. CDR3 region: CASSPRLGRTDTQYF. CDR3 sequence (DNA): TGTGCCAGCAGCCCGCGACTGGGTCGCACAGATACGCAGTATTTT.

This clonotype has at least ten counts. The chain joins TRBV28 to TRBJ1-1; D remains unclear. This CDR3 is 12 amino acids long. V was pared by 6 bases and J by 5 bases, with 10 bases between. Germline V CDR1 and CDR2: MDHEN, SYDVKM. CDR3 DNA sequence: TGTGCCAGCAGCTCTCCCCCTACTGAAGCTTTCTTT. Protein product: CASSSPPTEAFF.

This clonotype was recorded at least ten times. The chain links TRBV12-5 to TRBJ2-1, with D hard to call. The CDR3 spans 11 residues. The V gene lost 5 bases and the J gene lost 6 bases, with 5 bases spanning the gap. The germline gives CDR1 LGHNT, CDR2 FRNRAP. CDR3 region: CASGGLNEQFF. CDR3 DNA sequence: TGTGCTAGTGGTGGCCTCAATGAGCAGTTCTTC.

In this sample, this clonotype turned up a few times. V gene TRBV3-1 combines with J gene TRBJ2-7; possibly TRBD1 for D (6 bases). The germline CDR1 and CDR2 sequences are LGHDT and YNNKEL (reference sequence). V was shortened by 0 bases and J by 2 bases, with 8 bases between the two germline ends. This CDR3 spans 14 amino acids. The CDR3 protein is CASSQDRDTYEQYF. Written as DNA, the CDR3 is TGTGCCAGCAGCCAAGATCGGGACACCTACGAGCAGTACTTC.

The rearrangement links TRBV30 to TRBJ1-5; TRBD1 matches 8 bases. The CDR3 loop spans 14 amino acids. Germline assignment: CDR1 GTSNPN and CDR2 SVGIG (reference sequence). Unmatched junction bases numbered 4, after V lost 0 bases and J lost 6 bases. The CDR3, as DNA: TGTGCCTGGAGTGTTGGGACAGGTGGTCAGCCCCAGCATTTT. It translates to CAWSVGTGGQPQHF. Using reference TRBV30 and TRBJ1-5 for the parts outside the CDR3, the full variable domain is SQTIHQWPATLVQPVGSPLSLECTVEGTSNPNLYWYRQAAGRGLQLLFYSVGIGQISSEVPQNLSASRPQDRQFILSSKKLLLSDSGFYLCAWSVGTGGQPQHFGDGTRLSIL.

This clonotype was observed many times. This chain uses TRBV5-1 with TRBJ1-5; 9 bases are shared with TRBD1. V shed 5 bases and J 5 bases; nucleotides not matched to a gene: 8. CDR1 SGHRS and CDR2 YFSETQ come from the germline V gene. The CDR3 loop spans 15 amino acids. The CDR3 loop is CASSPLGQGDQPQHF. CDR3 in DNA: TGCGCCAGCAGTCCCCTGGGACAGGGCGATCAGCCCCAGCATTTT.